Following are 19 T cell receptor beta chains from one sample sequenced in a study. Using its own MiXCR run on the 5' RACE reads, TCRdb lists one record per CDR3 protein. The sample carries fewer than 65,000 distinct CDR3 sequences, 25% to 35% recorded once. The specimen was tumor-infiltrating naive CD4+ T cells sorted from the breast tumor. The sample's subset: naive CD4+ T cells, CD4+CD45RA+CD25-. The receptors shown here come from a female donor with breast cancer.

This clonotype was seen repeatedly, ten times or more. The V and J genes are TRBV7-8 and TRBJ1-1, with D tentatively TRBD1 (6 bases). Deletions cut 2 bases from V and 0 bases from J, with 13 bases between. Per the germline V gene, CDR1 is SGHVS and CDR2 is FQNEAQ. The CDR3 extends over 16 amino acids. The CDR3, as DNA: TGTGCCAGCAGCTTAACGATAGGACAGATGAACACTGAAGCTTTCTTT. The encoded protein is CASSLTIGQMNTEAFF. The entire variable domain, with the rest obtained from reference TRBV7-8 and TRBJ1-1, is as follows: GAGVSQSPRYKVAKRGQDVALRCDPISGHVSLFWYQQALGQGPEFLTYFQNEAQLDKSGLPSDRFFAERPEGSVSTLKIQRTQQEDSAVYLCASSLTIGQMNTEAFFGQGTRLTVV.

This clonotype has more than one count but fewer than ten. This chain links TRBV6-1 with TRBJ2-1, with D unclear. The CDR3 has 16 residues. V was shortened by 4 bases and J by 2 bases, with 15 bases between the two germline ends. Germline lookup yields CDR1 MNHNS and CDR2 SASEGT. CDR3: CASSVSLVGTYNEQFF. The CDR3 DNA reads TGTGCCAGCAGTGTAAGTTTGGTAGGCACCTACAATGAGCAGTTCTTC.

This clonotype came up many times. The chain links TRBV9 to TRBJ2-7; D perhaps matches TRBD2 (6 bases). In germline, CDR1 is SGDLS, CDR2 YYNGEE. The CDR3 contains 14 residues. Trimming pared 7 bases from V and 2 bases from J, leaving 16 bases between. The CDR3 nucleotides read TGTGCCAGCCCCCACCGGGGACTTCCCTACGAGCAGTACTTC. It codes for CASPHRGLPYEQYF.

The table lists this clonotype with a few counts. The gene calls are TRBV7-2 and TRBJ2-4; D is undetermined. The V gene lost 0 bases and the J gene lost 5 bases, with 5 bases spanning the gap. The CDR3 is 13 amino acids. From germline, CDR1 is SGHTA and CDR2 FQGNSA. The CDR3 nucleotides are TGTGCCAGCAGCTTAGCACAACAAAACATTCAGTACTTC. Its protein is CASSLAQQNIQYF.

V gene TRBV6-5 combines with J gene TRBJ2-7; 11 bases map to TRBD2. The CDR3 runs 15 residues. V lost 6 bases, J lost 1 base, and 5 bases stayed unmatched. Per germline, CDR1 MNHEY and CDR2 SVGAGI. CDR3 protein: CASRSGTSGSYEQYF. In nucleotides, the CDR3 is TGTGCCAGCAGGTCCGGGACTAGCGGTTCCTACGAGCAGTACTTC.

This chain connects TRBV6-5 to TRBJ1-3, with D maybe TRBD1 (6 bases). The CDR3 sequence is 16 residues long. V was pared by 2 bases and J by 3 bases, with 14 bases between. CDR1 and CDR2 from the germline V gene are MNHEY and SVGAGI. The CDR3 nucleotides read TGTGCCAGCAGTTACCGGCCGGGGGCGTATGGAAACACCATATATTTT. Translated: CASSYRPGAYGNTIYF.

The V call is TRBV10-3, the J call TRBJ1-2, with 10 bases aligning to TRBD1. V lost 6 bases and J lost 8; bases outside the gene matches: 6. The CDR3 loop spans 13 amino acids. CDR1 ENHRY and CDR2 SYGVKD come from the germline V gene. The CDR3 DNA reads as TGTGCCATCAGATCCGGGACAGGGGACGGCTACACCTTC. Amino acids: CAIRSGTGDGYTF.

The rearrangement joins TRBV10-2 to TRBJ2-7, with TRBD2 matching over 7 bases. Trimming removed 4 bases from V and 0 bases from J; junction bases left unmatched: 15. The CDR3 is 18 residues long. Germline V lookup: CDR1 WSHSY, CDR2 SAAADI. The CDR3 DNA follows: TGCGCCAGCAGTGGTAGGGGAGGGGTCGCCCTAAGCTCCTACGAGCAGTACTTC. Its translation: CASSGRGGVALSSYEQYF.

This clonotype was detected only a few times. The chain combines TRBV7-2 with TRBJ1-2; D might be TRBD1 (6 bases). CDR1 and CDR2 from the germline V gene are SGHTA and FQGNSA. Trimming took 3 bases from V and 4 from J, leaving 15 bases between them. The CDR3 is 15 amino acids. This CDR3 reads CASSLAGQPLYGYTF. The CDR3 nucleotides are TGTGCCAGCAGCTTGGCCGGACAGCCCCTCTATGGCTACACCTTC.

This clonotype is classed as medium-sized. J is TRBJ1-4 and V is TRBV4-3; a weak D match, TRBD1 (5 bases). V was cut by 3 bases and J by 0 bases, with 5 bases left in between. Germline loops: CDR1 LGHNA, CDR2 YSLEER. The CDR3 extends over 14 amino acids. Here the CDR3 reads CASSQGATNEKLFF. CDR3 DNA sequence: TGCGCCAGCAGCCAGGGGGCAACTAATGAAAAACTGTTTTTT.

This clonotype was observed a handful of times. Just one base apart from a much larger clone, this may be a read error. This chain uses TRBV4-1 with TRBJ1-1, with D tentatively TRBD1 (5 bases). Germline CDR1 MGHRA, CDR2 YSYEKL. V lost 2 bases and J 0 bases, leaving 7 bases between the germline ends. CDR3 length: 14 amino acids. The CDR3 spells CASSQRGVNTEAFF. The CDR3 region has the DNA TGCGCCAGCAGCCAACGGGGCGTGAACACTGAAGCTTTCTTT.

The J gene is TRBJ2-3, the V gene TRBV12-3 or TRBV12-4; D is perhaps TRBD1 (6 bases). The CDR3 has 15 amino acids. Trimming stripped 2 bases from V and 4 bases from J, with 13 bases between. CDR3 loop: CASSLLGGASDTQYF. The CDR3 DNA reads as TGTGCCAGCAGTTTACTTGGGGGCGCATCAGATACGCAGTATTTT.

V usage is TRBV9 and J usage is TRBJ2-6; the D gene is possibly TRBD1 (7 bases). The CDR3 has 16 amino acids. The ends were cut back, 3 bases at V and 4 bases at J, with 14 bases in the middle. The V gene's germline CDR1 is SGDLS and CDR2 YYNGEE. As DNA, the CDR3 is TGTGCCAGCAGCGGACATCAGGGGGGAGGGGCCAACGTCCTGACTTTC. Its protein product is CASSGHQGGGANVLTF.

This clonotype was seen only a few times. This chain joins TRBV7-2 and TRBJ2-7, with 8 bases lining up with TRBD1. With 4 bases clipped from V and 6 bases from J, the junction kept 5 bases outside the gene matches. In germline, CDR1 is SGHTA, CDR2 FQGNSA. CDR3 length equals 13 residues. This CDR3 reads CASSSTGGGEQYF. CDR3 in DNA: TGTGCCAGCAGCTCAACAGGGGGTGGCGAGCAGTACTTC.

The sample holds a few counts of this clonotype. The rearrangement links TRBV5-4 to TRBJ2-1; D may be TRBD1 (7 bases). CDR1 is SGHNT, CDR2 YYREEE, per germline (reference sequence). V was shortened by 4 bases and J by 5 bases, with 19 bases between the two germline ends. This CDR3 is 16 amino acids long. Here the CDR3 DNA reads TGTGCCAGCAGCCAACCGGGGCCCAGGGGGGACAATGAGCAGTTCTTC. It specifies CASSQPGPRGDNEQFF.

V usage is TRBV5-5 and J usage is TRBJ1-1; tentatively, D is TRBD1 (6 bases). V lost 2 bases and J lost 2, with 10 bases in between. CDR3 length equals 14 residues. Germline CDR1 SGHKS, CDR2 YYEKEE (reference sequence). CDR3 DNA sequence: TGTGCCAGCAGCTTTACAGGGCTTAACACTGAAGCTTTCTTT. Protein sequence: CASSFTGLNTEAFF.

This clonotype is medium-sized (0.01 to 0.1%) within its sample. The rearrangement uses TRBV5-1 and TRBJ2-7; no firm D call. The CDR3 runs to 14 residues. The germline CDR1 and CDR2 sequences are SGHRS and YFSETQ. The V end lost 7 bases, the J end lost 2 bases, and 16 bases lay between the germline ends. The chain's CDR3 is CASAQTAGTYEQYF. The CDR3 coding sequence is TGCGCCAGCGCCCAGACGGCAGGTACCTACGAGCAGTACTTC.

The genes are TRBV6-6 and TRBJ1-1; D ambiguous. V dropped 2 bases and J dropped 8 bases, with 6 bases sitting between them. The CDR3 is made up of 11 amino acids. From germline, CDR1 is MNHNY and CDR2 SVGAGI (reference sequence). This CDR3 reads CASSYGEEAFF. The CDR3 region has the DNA TGTGCCAGCAGTTACGGGGAAGAAGCTTTCTTT.

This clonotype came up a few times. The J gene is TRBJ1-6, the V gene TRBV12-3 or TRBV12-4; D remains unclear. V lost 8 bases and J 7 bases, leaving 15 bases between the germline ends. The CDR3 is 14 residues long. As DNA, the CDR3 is TGTGCCAGCGCTAAAACCGACGTGAATTCACCCCTCCACTTT. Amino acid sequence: CASAKTDVNSPLHF.